These T cell receptor beta chains were read from a single sample in a study of T cells in Graves' hyperthyroidism and ophthalmopathy. TCRdb re-called the multiplex PCR reads through MiXCR, storing one row per CDR3 protein. Found here are around 430,000 distinct CDR3 sequences, 15% of them singletons; the top ten hold 30% to 35%. The sequencing input was blood. The receptors stem from a woman in her twenties or thirties with Graves' hyperthyroidism. Each CDR3 is given with its conserved first and last residue. Fields, in order: J gene, V gene, clone size, D gene, CDR3 protein, CDR3 DNA. D genes are given only for firm matches. Expanded clones are given a class, and other clones once, few, many or no size at all.

j_call: TRBJ1-1
v_call: TRBV7-9
clone_size: few
d_call: -
cdr3_aa: CASTMNTEAFF
cdr3_nt: TGTGCCAGCACAATGAACACTGAAGCTTTCTTT

j_call: TRBJ2-1
v_call: TRBV7-7
clone_size: many
d_call: TRBD2
cdr3_aa: CASSLTSGRVGEQFF
cdr3_nt: TGTGCTAGCAGCTTGACTAGCGGGAGAGTTGGTGAGCAGTTCTTC

j_call: TRBJ2-3
v_call: TRBV11-2
clone_size: few
d_call: -
cdr3_aa: CASSQGGGTSNTQYF
cdr3_nt: TGTGCCAGCAGCCAAGGGGGCGGGACGTCCAATACGCAGTATTTT

j_call: TRBJ2-1
v_call: TRBV6-2/TRBV6-3
clone_size: many
d_call: -
cdr3_aa: CASSASQVVMNEQFF
cdr3_nt: TGTGCCAGCAGTGCGTCCCAGGTAGTCATGAATGAGCAGTTCTTC

j_call: TRBJ2-7
v_call: TRBV20-1
clone_size: many
d_call: -
cdr3_aa: CSASGGPGAYEQYF
cdr3_nt: TGCAGTGCTAGTGGCGGCCCGGGGGCCTACGAGCAGTACTTC

j_call: TRBJ2-1
v_call: TRBV20-1
clone_size: many
d_call: -
cdr3_aa: CSARLLGSNNEQFF
cdr3_nt: TGCAGTGCTAGGTTGCTAGGATCAAACAATGAGCAGTTCTTC

j_call: TRBJ2-3
v_call: TRBV24-1
clone_size: many
d_call: -
cdr3_aa: CATSDAVRHTQYF
cdr3_nt: TGTGCCACCAGTGATGCCGTAAGGCATACGCAGTATTTT

j_call: TRBJ2-1
v_call: TRBV7-9
clone_size: few
d_call: TRBD2
cdr3_aa: CASSLGFSGRGYEQFF
cdr3_nt: TGTGCCAGCAGCTTAGGGTTTAGCGGGAGGGGATATGAGCAGTTCTTC

j_call: TRBJ1-4
v_call: TRBV28
clone_size: many
d_call: TRBD1
cdr3_aa: CASSATGANEKLFF
cdr3_nt: TGTGCCAGCAGTGCAACAGGGGCTAATGAAAAACTGTTTTTT

j_call: TRBJ1-5
v_call: TRBV20-1
clone_size: -
d_call: -
cdr3_aa: CSARVRGASNRPQHF
cdr3_nt: TGCAGTGCTAGAGTGAGGGGCGCGAGCAATCGGCCCCAGCATTTT

j_call: TRBJ2-3
v_call: TRBV11-2
clone_size: few
d_call: TRBD1
cdr3_aa: CASSLQGSDTQYF
cdr3_nt: TGTGCCAGCAGCCTACAGGGGTCAGATACGCAGTATTTT

j_call: TRBJ1-4
v_call: TRBV25-1
clone_size: few
d_call: TRBD1
cdr3_aa: CASSSGGGGKLFF
cdr3_nt: TGTGCCAGCAGTTCAGGGGGTGGTGGAAAACTGTTTTTT

j_call: TRBJ2-7
v_call: TRBV6-1
clone_size: few
d_call: TRBD1
cdr3_aa: CASSPRFRTGHEQYF
cdr3_nt: TGTGCCAGCAGTCCACGTTTTAGGACAGGGCACGAGCAGTACTTC

j_call: TRBJ2-7
v_call: TRBV6-1
clone_size: -
d_call: -
cdr3_aa: CASSPISATTYEQYF
cdr3_nt: TGTGCCAGCAGTCCCATTTCCGCAACGACCTACGAGCAGTACTTC

j_call: TRBJ1-5
v_call: TRBV2
clone_size: many
d_call: TRBD1
cdr3_aa: CASSADRVGNQPQHF
cdr3_nt: TGTGCCAGCAGCGCGGACAGGGTCGGCAATCAGCCCCAGCATTTT

j_call: TRBJ2-6
v_call: TRBV5-1
clone_size: few
d_call: -
cdr3_aa: CASSAQGNGANVLTF
cdr3_nt: TGCGCCAGCAGCGCCCAGGGTAATGGGGCCAACGTCCTGACTTTC

j_call: TRBJ2-7
v_call: TRBV2
clone_size: few
d_call: -
cdr3_aa: CASSAVFEQYF
cdr3_nt: TGTGCCAGCAGCGCAGTCTTCGAGCAGTACTTC

j_call: TRBJ2-2
v_call: TRBV6-1
clone_size: few
d_call: -
cdr3_aa: CASRVEGNTGELFF
cdr3_nt: TGTGCCAGCAGAGTCGAGGGAAACACCGGGGAGCTGTTTTTT

j_call: TRBJ2-2
v_call: TRBV7-3
clone_size: many
d_call: -
cdr3_aa: CASSSPGQEGATGELFF
cdr3_nt: TGTGCCAGCAGCTCACCCGGACAGGAGGGGGCCACCGGGGAGCTGTTTTTT

j_call: TRBJ1-2
v_call: TRBV15
clone_size: many
d_call: TRBD1
cdr3_aa: CATSREGAGGASGYTF
cdr3_nt: TGTGCCACCAGCAGAGAGGGTGCAGGGGGCGCGTCTGGCTACACCTTC

j_call: TRBJ2-5
v_call: TRBV2
clone_size: many
d_call: -
cdr3_aa: CASTIRAKETQYF
cdr3_nt: TGTGCCAGCACAATCAGGGCGAAGGAGACCCAGTACTTC

j_call: TRBJ1-4
v_call: TRBV20-1
clone_size: -
d_call: TRBD1
cdr3_aa: CSARGLWQGVAEKLFF
cdr3_nt: TGCAGTGCTAGAGGTCTTTGGCAGGGGGTTGCTGAAAAACTGTTTTTT

j_call: TRBJ2-7
v_call: TRBV3-1
clone_size: -
d_call: TRBD2
cdr3_aa: CASSQSGGGAYEQYF
cdr3_nt: TGTGCCAGCAGCCAATCTGGGGGGGGGGCCTACGAGCAGTACTTC

j_call: TRBJ1-5
v_call: TRBV4-1
clone_size: few
d_call: -
cdr3_aa: CASSQVRGTVSNQPQHF
cdr3_nt: TGCGCCAGCAGCCAAGTTCGAGGCACGGTTAGCAATCAGCCCCAGCATTTT

j_call: TRBJ2-7
v_call: TRBV6-1
clone_size: many
d_call: -
cdr3_aa: CASSFRGWSEQYF
cdr3_nt: TGTGCCAGCAGTTTCCGGGGCTGGAGCGAGCAGTACTTC

j_call: TRBJ2-3
v_call: TRBV4-1
clone_size: many
d_call: -
cdr3_aa: CASSQPGRSHTQYF
cdr3_nt: TGCGCCAGCAGCCAGCCAGGACGTTCCCATACGCAGTATTTT

j_call: TRBJ2-3
v_call: TRBV7-2
clone_size: few
d_call: -
cdr3_aa: CASSPRGNRGSTDTQYF
cdr3_nt: TGTGCCAGCAGCCCGCGGGGGAACAGGGGGAGCACAGATACGCAGTATTTT

j_call: TRBJ1-5
v_call: TRBV19
clone_size: -
d_call: TRBD1
cdr3_aa: CAAEQGYGNQPQHF
cdr3_nt: TGTGCCGCGGAACAGGGGTACGGCAATCAGCCCCAGCATTTT

j_call: TRBJ1-1
v_call: TRBV6-2/TRBV6-3
clone_size: few
d_call: -
cdr3_aa: CASSYGAMNTEAFF
cdr3_nt: TGTGCCAGCAGTTACGGGGCGATGAACACTGAAGCTTTCTTT

j_call: TRBJ2-7
v_call: TRBV28
clone_size: -
d_call: -
cdr3_aa: CASSWTGYEQYF
cdr3_nt: TGTGCCAGCAGTTGGACCGGGTACGAGCAGTACTTC

j_call: TRBJ2-7
v_call: TRBV18
clone_size: many
d_call: -
cdr3_aa: CASSPPGPKSSYEQYF
cdr3_nt: TGTGCCAGCTCACCACCGGGACCGAAGAGCTCCTACGAGCAGTACTTC

j_call: TRBJ2-1
v_call: TRBV7-2
clone_size: -
d_call: -
cdr3_aa: CASNQVGGAIQYFGAGTNNEQFF
cdr3_nt: -

j_call: TRBJ2-7
v_call: TRBV3-1
clone_size: few
d_call: TRBD2
cdr3_aa: CASSRRTSGYEQYF
cdr3_nt: TGTGCCAGCAGCCGCAGGACTAGCGGCTACGAGCAGTACTTC

j_call: TRBJ2-7
v_call: TRBV7-6
clone_size: few
d_call: TRBD2
cdr3_aa: CASSPGLAVHEQYF
cdr3_nt: TGTGCCAGCAGCCCGGGACTAGCGGTCCACGAGCAGTACTTC

j_call: TRBJ2-3
v_call: TRBV27
clone_size: -
d_call: TRBD2
cdr3_aa: CASSFQRELTDTQYF
cdr3_nt: TGTGCCAGCAGTTTTCAGCGGGAGTTAACAGATACGCAGTATTTT

j_call: TRBJ2-1
v_call: TRBV6-2/TRBV6-3
clone_size: few
d_call: -
cdr3_aa: CASSYPGEFGSEQFF
cdr3_nt: TGTGCCAGCAGTTACCCTGGGGAATTTGGGAGTGAGCAGTTCTTC

j_call: TRBJ1-1
v_call: TRBV15
clone_size: few
d_call: -
cdr3_aa: CATSREGGEAFF
cdr3_nt: TGTGCCACCAGCAGAGAAGGGGGTGAAGCTTTCTTT

j_call: TRBJ2-5
v_call: TRBV10-3
clone_size: -
d_call: TRBD2
cdr3_aa: CAISDSGRGQETQYF
cdr3_nt: TGTGCCATCAGTGATAGCGGGAGGGGACAAGAGACCCAGTACTTC

j_call: TRBJ1-3
v_call: TRBV9
clone_size: many
d_call: -
cdr3_aa: CASSVEGSGNTIYF
cdr3_nt: TGTGCCAGCAGCGTAGAGGGCTCTGGAAACACCATATATTTT

j_call: TRBJ1-4
v_call: TRBV28
clone_size: -
d_call: -
cdr3_aa: CASSLEEKLFF
cdr3_nt: TGTGCCAGCAGTTTGGAGGAAAAACTGTTTTTT

j_call: TRBJ1-6
v_call: TRBV11-2
clone_size: -
d_call: -
cdr3_aa: CASSENSPLHF
cdr3_nt: TGTGCCAGCTCCGAGAATTCACCCCTCCACTTT

j_call: TRBJ2-4
v_call: TRBV3-1
clone_size: many
d_call: -
cdr3_aa: CASSKEGRVHIQYF
cdr3_nt: TGTGCCAGCAGCAAGGAAGGCAGGGTACACATTCAGTACTTC

j_call: TRBJ1-2
v_call: TRBV30
clone_size: many
d_call: -
cdr3_aa: CAWILQQPYGYTF
cdr3_nt: TGTGCCTGGATACTCCAACAGCCCTATGGCTACACCTTC

j_call: TRBJ2-2
v_call: TRBV9
clone_size: -
d_call: TRBD2
cdr3_aa: CASSFKSGRKTDTGELFF
cdr3_nt: TGTGCCAGCAGTTTTAAAAGCGGGAGGAAAACGGACACCGGGGAGCTGTTTTTT

j_call: TRBJ2-3
v_call: TRBV20-1
clone_size: many
d_call: TRBD2
cdr3_aa: CSAESGTSGKTDTQYF
cdr3_nt: TGCAGTGCAGAGTCCGGGACTAGCGGGAAGACAGATACGCAGTATTTT

j_call: TRBJ2-3
v_call: TRBV19
clone_size: few
d_call: -
cdr3_aa: CASSIFGPADTQYF
cdr3_nt: TGTGCCAGTAGTATCTTCGGCCCAGCGGATACGCAGTATTTT

j_call: TRBJ2-5
v_call: TRBV28
clone_size: many
d_call: -
cdr3_aa: CASYTRQGPVRETQYF
cdr3_nt: TGTGCCAGCTATACCCGCCAGGGGCCGGTTCGGGAGACCCAGTACTTC

j_call: TRBJ2-3
v_call: TRBV11-3
clone_size: many
d_call: TRBD2
cdr3_aa: CASSLSWAGGSTDTQYF
cdr3_nt: TGTGCCAGCAGCTTATCCTGGGCGGGAGGGAGCACAGATACGCAGTATTTT

j_call: TRBJ1-2
v_call: TRBV7-9
clone_size: -
d_call: -
cdr3_aa: CASSLGAGDVNYGYTF
cdr3_nt: TGTGCCAGCAGCTTAGGGGCAGGGGATGTCAACTATGGCTACACCTTC

j_call: TRBJ2-1
v_call: TRBV7-9
clone_size: -
d_call: TRBD2
cdr3_aa: CASSFMSGLAGFKTYNEQFF
cdr3_nt: TGTGCCAGCAGCTTTATGTCGGGACTAGCGGGCTTTAAGACCTACAATGAGCAGTTCTTC

j_call: TRBJ2-7
v_call: TRBV7-6
clone_size: many
d_call: TRBD2
cdr3_aa: CASSLERGPTYEQYF
cdr3_nt: TGTGCCAGCAGCTTAGAGCGGGGACCCACCTACGAGCAGTACTTC

j_call: TRBJ1-1
v_call: TRBV9
clone_size: few
d_call: TRBD1
cdr3_aa: CASSVGQGGGTEAFF
cdr3_nt: TGTGCCAGCAGCGTGGGACAGGGCGGGGGCACTGAAGCTTTCTTT

j_call: TRBJ2-2
v_call: TRBV2
clone_size: few
d_call: -
cdr3_aa: CASTPDVPAGKAWTGELFF
cdr3_nt: TGTGCCAGCACCCCTGATGTCCCAGCGGGCAAGGCCTGGACCGGGGAGCTGTTTTTT

j_call: TRBJ2-7
v_call: TRBV28
clone_size: -
d_call: TRBD2
cdr3_aa: CASSLVSSGASYEQYF
cdr3_nt: TGTGCCAGCAGTCTCGTCTCTAGCGGGGCCTCCTACGAGCAGTACTTC

j_call: TRBJ1-2
v_call: TRBV20-1
clone_size: few
d_call: TRBD1
cdr3_aa: CNARQQGSWVYGYTF
cdr3_nt: TGCAATGCTCGACAACAGGGGTCATGGGTCTATGGCTACACCTTC

j_call: TRBJ2-5
v_call: TRBV7-6
clone_size: many
d_call: -
cdr3_aa: CASSLGSWGLETQYF
cdr3_nt: TGTGCCAGCAGCTTAGGTAGCTGGGGTTTAGAGACCCAGTACTTC

j_call: TRBJ2-1
v_call: TRBV27
clone_size: many
d_call: TRBD1
cdr3_aa: CASSRGQVALRRYNEQFF
cdr3_nt: TGTGCCAGCAGTAGGGGACAGGTTGCCCTGCGTCGATACAATGAGCAGTTCTTC